This T cell receptor (beta chain) was recorded in a study of cytomegalovirus exposure and HLA in healthy donors. V lost 5 bases to trimming and J lost 4 bases, with 14 bases between them. Germline V gene sequence: CDR1 SQVTM, CDR2 ANQGSEA. This CDR3 region has 13 residues. Amplification used 60 Vbeta primers and 13 Jbeta primers. TCRdb's copy holds only in-frame clones and misses some; the assay was immunoSEQ multiplex PCR. The sample includes about 160,000 clones, about 77% of them seen just once. The sequenced sample consisted of PBMCs. This receptor was identified in a woman between 50 and 59 years old in good health and CMV-seronegative. The chain carries TRBV29-1 and TRBJ1-2, with no clear D. The CDR3 here is CSVQSATGYGYTF. The CDR3 coding sequence is TGCAGCGTTCAATCTGCGACGGGCTATGGCTACACCTTC.